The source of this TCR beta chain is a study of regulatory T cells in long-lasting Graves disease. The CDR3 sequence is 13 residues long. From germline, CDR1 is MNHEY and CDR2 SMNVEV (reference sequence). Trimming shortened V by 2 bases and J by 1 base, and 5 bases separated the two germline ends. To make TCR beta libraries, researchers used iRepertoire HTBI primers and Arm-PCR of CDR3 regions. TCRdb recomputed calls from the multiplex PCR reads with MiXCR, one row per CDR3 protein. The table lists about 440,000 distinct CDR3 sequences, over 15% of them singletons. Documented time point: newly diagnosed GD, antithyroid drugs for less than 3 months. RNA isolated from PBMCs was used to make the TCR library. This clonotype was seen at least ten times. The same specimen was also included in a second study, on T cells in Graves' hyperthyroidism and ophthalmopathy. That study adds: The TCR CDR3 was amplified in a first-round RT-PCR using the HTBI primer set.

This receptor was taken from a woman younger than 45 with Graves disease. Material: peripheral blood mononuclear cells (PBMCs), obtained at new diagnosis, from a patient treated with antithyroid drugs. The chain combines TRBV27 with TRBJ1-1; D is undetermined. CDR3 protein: CASSLGQNTEAFF. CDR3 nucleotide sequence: TGTGCCAGCAGTTTAGGGCAGAACACTGAAGCTTTCTTT.